The 7 T cell receptor beta chains listed next were all sequenced from one sample in a study of cytomegalovirus exposure and HLA in healthy donors. Clones were sequenced by immunoSEQ multiplex PCR, and TCRdb holds only the in-frame ones, with some missing. The repertoire holds more than 95,000 clones, with less than 90% as singletons. The source material was PBMCs. The receptors here all came from a man between 18 and 35 years old in good health and CMV-seropositive.

The J gene is TRBJ2-3, the V gene TRBV4-1; D gene ambiguous. The CDR3 contains 16 residues. The germline V gene has CDR1 MGHRA and CDR2 YSYEKL. V was clipped by 0 bases and J by 2 bases, with 12 bases between them. CDR3 region: CASSQDASRNTDTQYF. As DNA, the CDR3 is TGCGCCAGCAGCCAAGATGCCTCTAGGAACACAGATACGCAGTATTTT.

The CDR3 DNA follows: TGTGCCAGCAGCCCGCGGGTAACCGAGCAGTACTTC. It encodes CASSPRVTEQYF. This rearrangement joins TRBV7-2 to TRBJ2-7; maybe TRBD2 (5 bases). The CDR3 is 12 amino acids. Trimming removed 5 bases at V and 6 bases at J, with 11 bases between. Germline CDR1 SGHTA, CDR2 FQGNSA.

The chain carries TRBV5-1 and TRBJ1-2, with TRBD1 matching over 7 bases. The germline V gene encodes CDR1 SGHRS and CDR2 YFSETQ. The CDR3 sequence is 14 residues long. The V and J ends lost 3 bases and 4 bases, in that order; junction bases with no gene match: 6. The CDR3: CASSSGQDSYGYTF. The CDR3 nucleotides read TGCGCCAGCAGCTCCGGACAGGACAGCTATGGCTACACCTTC.

The V and J genes are TRBV9 and TRBJ1-6; D may be TRBD1 (6 bases). Germline loops: CDR1 SGDLS, CDR2 YYNGEE. There are 16 residues in the CDR3. V lost 0 bases, J lost 7 bases, and 14 bases lay in between. CDR3 nucleotide sequence: TGTGCCAGCAGCGTAGAAATAGGGGGACGAAATTCACCCCTCCACTTT. The encoded protein is CASSVEIGGRNSPLHF.

In its sample, this clone was seen a few times. The chain uses TRBV2 and TRBJ2-7; the D gene is possibly TRBD1 (6 bases). The CDR3 is made up of 12 amino acids. V shed 4 bases and J shed 6 bases, with 10 bases lying between them. CDR1 and CDR2 from the germline V gene are SNHLY and FYNNEI. The CDR3 bases are TGTGCCAGCAGTGGGACAGCTCGCGAGCAGTACTTC. Residues: CASSGTAREQYF.

The V call is TRBV7-9, the J call TRBJ1-1; 7 bases match TRBD1. The germline V gene encodes CDR1 SEHNR and CDR2 FQNEAQ (reference sequence). CDR3 length: 13 residues. V was pared by 3 bases and J by 8 bases, with 6 bases of the junction left unmatched. The CDR3 spells CASSLTGSVEAFF. The CDR3 nucleotides read TGTGCCAGCAGCTTGACAGGGTCTGTGGAAGCTTTCTTT.

DNA for the CDR3: TGTGCCAGCAGCTCGAGGGACAGGCGCCTGGGGACCCAGTACTTC. Protein sequence: CASSSRDRRLGTQYF. The chain is built from TRBV28 and TRBJ2-5; TRBD1 aligns across 8 bases. The trim removed 6 bases at V and 7 bases at J, leaving 13 bases unmatched. Per germline, CDR1 MDHEN and CDR2 SYDVKM. The CDR3 is 15 residues long.